A single sample gave rise to the 28 T cell receptor beta chains below, sequenced in a study of T cells in Graves' hyperthyroidism and ophthalmopathy. Amplified regions were TCR beta CDR3 sequences from RNA transcripts. Initially, a first-round RT-PCR of the TCR CDR3 employed the HTBI primer set. In TCRdb, the multiplex PCR reads were re-called with MiXCR into one record per CDR3 protein. This table has approximately 690,000 distinct CDR3 sequences, less than 25% appearing once. Sequencing was performed on blood. The source is a man under 40 with Graves' ophthalmopathy.

The V gene is TRBV20-1, the J gene TRBJ2-3, with 8 bases that match TRBD1. Germline V gene lookup returns CDR1 DFQATT and CDR2 SNEGSKA (reference sequence). The CDR3 totals 12 residues. Trimming removed 3 bases from V and 4 bases from J; junction bases left unmatched: 0. CDR3 in amino acids: CSARGQADTQYF. The CDR3 DNA reads as TGCAGTGCTAGGGGACAGGCAGATACGCAGTATTTT.

The V and J genes are TRBV14 and TRBJ2-1; no clear D. Germline values: CDR1 SGHDN, CDR2 FVKESK. This CDR3 is built from 14 residues. V was trimmed by 3 bases and J by 4 bases, leaving 10 bases between them. As DNA, the CDR3 is TGTGCCAGCAGCCATAGGTATAGGTACAATGAGCAGTTCTTC. Translating it yields CASSHRYRYNEQFF.

This clonotype has a handful of counts. The chain uses TRBV4-1 and TRBJ2-1; 8 bases fit TRBD2. The V segment lost 4 bases and the J segment 7 bases; nucleotides outside the gene matches: 9. The CDR3 runs to 15 residues. Germline V gene sequence: CDR1 MGHRA, CDR2 YSYEKL. CDR3 protein: CASSPLTGGGNEQFF. Here the CDR3 DNA reads TGCGCCAGCAGCCCGCTAACGGGAGGGGGAAATGAGCAGTTCTTC.

The table lists this clonotype with many counts. The chain combines TRBV20-1 with TRBJ1-2, with unresolved D. The CDR3 length is 10 residues. V was shortened by 5 bases and J by 7 bases, with 8 bases between the two germline ends. Germline V CDR1 and CDR2: DFQATT, SNEGSKA (reference sequence). CDR3: CSAEYGGYTF. The CDR3 DNA follows: TGCAGTGCTGAGTATGGTGGCTACACCTTC.

In its sample, this clonotype was seen a few times. This CDR3 is missing its conserved last phenylalanine or tryptophan, likely due to a read error. The rearrangement links TRBV20-1 to TRBJ1-1, with TRBD1 matching 7 bases. Trimming cost V 6 bases and J 1 base; bases outside gene matches: 5. The CDR3 runs 13 residues. CDR1 DFQATT and CDR2 SNEGSKA come from the germline V gene (reference sequence). The CDR3 sequence: CSAKRTGNTEAFL. The CDR3 bases are TGCAGTGCGAAAAGGACAGGGAACACTGAAGCTTTCCTT.

This clonotype has more than one count but fewer than ten. The chain combines TRBV6-1 with TRBJ2-7, with 7 bases identical to TRBD1. V was clipped by 6 bases and J by 6 bases; unmatched bases: 8. CDR1 MNHNS and CDR2 SASEGT come from the germline V gene. The CDR3 covers 13 residues. CDR3 in amino acids: CASRGTASGEQYF. In DNA, the CDR3 is TGTGCCAGCAGGGGGACAGCCTCGGGCGAGCAGTACTTC.

This clonotype was seen repeatedly, ten times or more. The V and J genes are TRBV10-3 and TRBJ1-1; D is undetermined. The CDR3 covers 15 residues. Trimming took 10 bases from V and 3 from J, leaving 21 bases between them. From germline, CDR1 is ENHRY and CDR2 SYGVKD. DNA of the CDR3: TGTGCCACCTCTAGTCCTTTTCGGGGAGACACTGAAGCTTTCTTT. It translates to CATSSPFRGDTEAFF.

In this sample, this clonotype turned up many times. The chain has TRBV18 and TRBJ1-5; 7 bases agree with TRBD1. V gave up 2 bases and J gave up 7 bases; unmatched junction bases: 2. Germline loops: CDR1 KGHSH, CDR2 LQKENI. This CDR3 contains 13 residues. CDR3 loop: CASSPSGGQPQHF. The CDR3 bases are TGTGCCAGCTCACCATCAGGGGGGCAGCCCCAGCATTTT. Full variable domain (rest looked up from reference TRBV18 and TRBJ1-5): NAGVMQNPRHLVRRRGQEARLRCSPMKGHSHVYWYRQLPEEGLKFMVYLQKENIIDESGMPKERFSAEFPKEGPSILRIQQVVRGDSAAYFCASSPSGGQPQHFGDGTRLSIL.

This clonotype was seen at least ten times. The V and J genes are TRBV20-1 and TRBJ2-7, with a possible D match to TRBD1 (5 bases). CDR1 and CDR2 from the germline V gene are DFQATT and SNEGSKA (reference sequence). The CDR3 loop spans 14 amino acids. Between the trimmed V and J ends, which lost 6 bases and 0 bases, there was a span of 15 bases. The chain's CDR3 is CSASKGAYSYEQYF. In DNA, the CDR3 is TGCAGTGCCTCTAAAGGGGCATACTCCTACGAGCAGTACTTC.

In its sample, this clonotype was seen many times. The chain links TRBV12-3 or TRBV12-4 to TRBJ1-5, with D unresolved. V lost 0 bases and J lost 2, with 2 bases in between. The CDR3 is 13 amino acids. CDR3 DNA sequence: TGTGCCAGCAGTTTAGCGCGCAATCAGCCCCAGCATTTT. As protein: CASSLARNQPQHF.

The genes are TRBV6-5 and TRBJ2-5; D uncertain. The V end was cut by 0 bases, the J end by 1 base, with 6 bases between. CDR1 and CDR2 from the germline V gene are MNHEY and SVGAGI. The length of the CDR3 is 14 residues. Here the CDR3 reads CASSYSPGQETQYF. Written as DNA, the CDR3 is TGTGCCAGCAGTTACTCGCCGGGCCAAGAGACCCAGTACTTC.

The V gene is TRBV7-3, the J gene TRBJ2-1; 12 nucleotides line up with TRBD2. Trimming at V came to 4 bases and at J to 12 bases, leaving 4 bases not matched to a gene. From germline, CDR1 is SGHTA and CDR2 FQGTGA. This CDR3 region has 13 residues. The CDR3 spells CASSSRTSGAQFF. In DNA form, the CDR3 reads TGTGCCAGCAGCTCCAGGACTAGCGGGGCGCAGTTCTTC. The complete variable domain, with remaining parts taken from reference TRBV7-3 and TRBJ2-1, reads GAGVSQTPSNKVTEKGKYVELRCDPISGHTALYWYRQSLGQGPEFLIYFQGTGAADDSGLPNDRFFAVRPEGSVSTLKIQRTERGDSAVYLCASSSRTSGAQFFGPGTRLTVL.

In this sample, this clonotype turned up a few times. This chain uses TRBV11-1 with TRBJ2-3, with D perhaps TRBD2 (5 bases). Germline CDR1 reads SGHAT; CDR2 reads FQDESV (reference sequence). The CDR3 contains 13 residues. V was clipped by 2 bases and J by 4 bases, with 7 bases between them. CDR3 nucleotide sequence: TGTGCCAGCAGCTTAATGGAGGCAGATACGCAGTATTTT. Translation gives CASSLMEADTQYF.

The chain uses TRBV5-1 and TRBJ2-7, with a possible D match to TRBD2 (7 bases). Germline V lookup: CDR1 SGHRS, CDR2 YFSETQ. Trimming removed 7 bases from V and 4 bases from J, with 18 bases in between. CDR3 length equals 14 residues. The CDR3, as DNA: TGCGCCAGCGAAGACAGGCCGGGAGGATACGAGCAGTACTTC. Translation: CASEDRPGGYEQYF.

V usage is TRBV6-1 and J usage is TRBJ2-2, with 9 nucleotides matching TRBD1. CDR3 length equals 16 residues. From germline, CDR1 is MNHNS and CDR2 SASEGT. V shed 2 bases and J 1 base; nucleotides not matched to a gene: 2. The DNA for the CDR3 is TGTGCCAGCAGTGAATGGGACAGGGAGAACACCGGGGAGCTGTTTTTT. Its protein is CASSEWDRENTGELFF.

The sample holds many counts of this clonotype. The rearrangement joins TRBV28 to TRBJ1-2, with 7 bases matching TRBD1. V trimming: 3 bases; J trimming: 3 bases; junction bases outside the gene matches: 1. From germline, CDR1 is MDHEN and CDR2 SYDVKM. The CDR3 has 13 amino acids. The CDR3: CASSLGQHYGYTF. For the CDR3, the DNA is TGTGCCAGCAGTTTGGGACAGCACTATGGCTACACCTTC.

This clonotype was observed a handful of times. J is TRBJ2-5 and V is TRBV28, with 15 nucleotides matching TRBD2. Germline V gene data show CDR1 as MDHEN and CDR2 as SYDVKM. This CDR3 contains 17 residues. V was pared by 7 bases and J by 13 bases, with 19 bases of the junction left unmatched. Here the CDR3 DNA reads TGTGCCAGCACGGGACAGGGGGCCGCCGGGACTAGCGGGAGGAGGTACTTC. Translated: CASTGQGAAGTSGRRYF.

The genes are TRBV20-1 and TRBJ2-3; 11 bases agree with TRBD2. In germline, CDR1 is DFQATT, CDR2 SNEGSKA (reference sequence). This CDR3 has 14 residues. V was clipped by 5 bases and J by 0 bases; unmatched bases: 1. The CDR3 is CSAVAGGSTDTQYF. The CDR3, as DNA: TGCAGTGCTGTAGCGGGAGGGAGCACAGATACGCAGTATTTT.

The rearrangement links TRBV29-1 to TRBJ2-5; D ambiguous. Germline CDR1 and CDR2: SQVTM and ANQGSEA. The CDR3 extends over 14 amino acids. V lost 2 bases and J 1 base, leaving 11 bases between the germline ends. Here the CDR3 reads CSVERQFPQETQYF. CDR3 DNA sequence: TGCAGCGTTGAAAGGCAGTTCCCCCAAGAGACCCAGTACTTC.

This clonotype came up many times. V is TRBV7-2 and J is TRBJ2-7, with D perhaps TRBD1 or TRBD2 (5 bases each). CDR1 is SGHTA and CDR2 is FQGNSA in the germline V gene. V shed 3 bases and J shed 2 bases, with 11 bases lying between them. The CDR3 covers 14 residues. CDR3 in amino acids: CASSFDPGPYEQYF. The CDR3 region has the DNA TGTGCCAGCAGCTTTGACCCGGGACCCTACGAGCAGTACTTC.

The chain is built from TRBV28 and TRBJ1-2; TRBD1 is a possible D gene (5 bases). The length of the CDR3 is 14 residues. The V end lost 0 bases, the J end lost 2 bases, and 7 bases lay between the germline ends. Germline V gene data show CDR1 as MDHEN and CDR2 as SYDVKM. DNA of the CDR3: TGTGCCAGCAGTTTATGGGGGGAGAACTATGGCTACACCTTC. Its protein product is CASSLWGENYGYTF.

This clonotype was seen ten or more times. The rearrangement joins TRBV28 to TRBJ1-5; D is unclear. The CDR3 is 11 residues long. V was shortened by 6 bases and J by 5 bases, with 5 bases between the two germline ends. CDR1 MDHEN and CDR2 SYDVKM come from the germline V gene. CDR3 sequence reads: CASSGYQPQHF. The CDR3 coding sequence is TGTGCCAGCAGCGGTTATCAGCCCCAGCATTTT.

The table lists this clonotype with many counts. CDR3 residues: CASLPQGDEETQYF. The DNA for the CDR3 is TGTGCCAGCCTACCCCAGGGAGATGAGGAGACCCAGTACTTC. The chain uses TRBV28 and TRBJ2-5, with D perhaps matching TRBD1 or TRBD2 (5 bases each). The CDR3 length is 14 residues. CDR1 is MDHEN, CDR2 SYDVKM, per germline. The germline V and J ends were trimmed by 8 bases and 5 bases, with 18 bases remaining between them. The full variable domain, with the rest looked up from reference TRBV28 and TRBJ2-5, is DVKVTQSSRYLVKRTGEKVFLECVQDMDHENMFWYRQDPGLGLRLIYFSYDVKMKEKGDIPEGYSVSREKKERFSLILESASTNQTSMYLCASLPQGDEETQYFGPGTRLLVL.

In this sample, this clonotype turned up many times. The chain recombines TRBV30 with TRBJ2-1; tentative D call: TRBD1 (5 bases). The CDR3 contains 16 residues. V was shortened by 8 bases and J by 7 bases, with 27 bases between the two germline ends. In germline, CDR1 is GTSNPN, CDR2 SVGIG (reference sequence). The CDR3 loop is CAAIEAGSSRWNEQFF. CDR3 nucleotide sequence: TGTGCCGCGATCGAGGCAGGGTCTTCTCGGTGGAATGAGCAGTTCTTC.

This clonotype was seen ten or more times. V gene TRBV2 combines with J gene TRBJ2-7; D perhaps matches TRBD2 (6 bases). CDR3 length: 15 residues. The V end lost 5 bases, the J end lost 0 bases, and 14 bases lay between the germline ends. In germline, CDR1 is SNHLY, CDR2 FYNNEI. The CDR3 DNA reads as TGTGCCAGCAGTCCTCCGGGGGTTATCTCCTACGAGCAGTACTTC. Protein: CASSPPGVISYEQYF.

The J gene is TRBJ2-2, the V gene TRBV30; D ambiguous. V lost 1 base, J lost 1 base, and 7 bases lay in between. Germline CDR1 reads GTSNPN; CDR2 reads SVGIG (reference sequence). This CDR3 is built from 14 residues. CDR3 sequence: CAWSGLVNTGELFF. The CDR3, as DNA: TGTGCCTGGAGTGGACTGGTGAACACCGGGGAGCTGTTTTTT.

This clonotype was recorded at least ten times. The chain carries TRBV2 and TRBJ2-1; D unresolved. This CDR3 has 16 residues. The germline V and J ends were trimmed by 3 bases and 0 bases, with 12 bases remaining between them. CDR1 and CDR2 from the germline V gene are SNHLY and FYNNEI. CDR3 loop: CASSEGPLSSYNEQFF. Written as DNA, the CDR3 is TGTGCCAGCAGTGAGGGTCCTCTGAGCTCCTACAATGAGCAGTTCTTC.

The rearrangement joins TRBV6-2 or TRBV6-3 to TRBJ1-6; D gene unclear. V shed 4 bases and J shed 10 bases, with 11 bases lying between them. This CDR3 is built from 13 residues. Germline V gene lookup returns CDR1 MNHEY and CDR2 SVGEGT. The chain's CDR3 is CASSLREPSPLHF. The DNA for the CDR3 is TGTGCCAGCAGTTTAAGAGAACCCTCACCCCTCCACTTT.